This T cell receptor beta chain was recorded in a study of regulatory T cells in long-lasting Graves disease. The study, taken as a whole, reports: TRBV28, TRBJ1-2 and TRBJ2-5 emerged as the favored segments in persistent disease.

Specified time point: persistent/refractory GD, antithyroid drugs over 5 years with positive TRAb. PBMC-extracted RNA yielded the TCR library. Arm-PCR of CDR3 regions with iRepertoire HTBI primers generated TCR beta libraries. TCRdb used MiXCR to reprocess the multiplex PCR reads, holding one entry per CDR3 protein. The table has some 370,000 distinct CDR3 sequences, 20% to 25% seen once. This clonotype was recorded many times. Antigen: not known. Germline lookup yields CDR1 GTSNPN and CDR2 SVGIG (reference sequence). The length of the CDR3 is 14 residues. The clonotype comes from a female donor with Graves disease. Sample: peripheral blood mononuclear cells (PBMCs), taken when the disease was refractory, from a patient treated with antithyroid drugs. The chain uses TRBV30 and TRBJ2-5, with TRBD2 identical over 13 bases. The CDR3 coding sequence is TGTGCTGCAACTAGCGGGGGGGGGGATTTGACCCAGTACTTC. Translated: CAATSGGGDLTQYF.